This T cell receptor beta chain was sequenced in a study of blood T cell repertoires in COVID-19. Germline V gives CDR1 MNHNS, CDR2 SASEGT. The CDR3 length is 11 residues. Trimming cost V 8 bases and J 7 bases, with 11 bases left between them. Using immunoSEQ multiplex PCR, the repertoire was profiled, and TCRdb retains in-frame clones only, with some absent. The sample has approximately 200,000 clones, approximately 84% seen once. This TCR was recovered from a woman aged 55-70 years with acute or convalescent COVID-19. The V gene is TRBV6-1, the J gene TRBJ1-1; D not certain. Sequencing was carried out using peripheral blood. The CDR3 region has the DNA TGTGCCAGCGGGGAAGCCCGTGAAGCTTTCTTT. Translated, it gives CASGEAREAFF.